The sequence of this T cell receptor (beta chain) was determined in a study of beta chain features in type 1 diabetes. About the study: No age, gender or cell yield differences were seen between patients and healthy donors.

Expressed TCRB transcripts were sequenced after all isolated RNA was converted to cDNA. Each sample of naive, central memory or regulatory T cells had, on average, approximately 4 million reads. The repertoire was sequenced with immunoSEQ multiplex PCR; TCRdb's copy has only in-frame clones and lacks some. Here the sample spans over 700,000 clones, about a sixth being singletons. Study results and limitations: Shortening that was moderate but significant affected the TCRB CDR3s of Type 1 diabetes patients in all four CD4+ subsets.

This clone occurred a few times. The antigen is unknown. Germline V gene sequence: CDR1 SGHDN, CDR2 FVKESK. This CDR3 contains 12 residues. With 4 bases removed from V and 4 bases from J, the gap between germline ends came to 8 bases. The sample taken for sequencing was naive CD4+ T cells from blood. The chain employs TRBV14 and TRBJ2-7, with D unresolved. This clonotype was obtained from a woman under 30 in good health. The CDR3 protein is CASSLSNYEQYF. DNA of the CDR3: TGTGCCAGCAGCCTTAGCAATTACGAGCAGTACTTC.